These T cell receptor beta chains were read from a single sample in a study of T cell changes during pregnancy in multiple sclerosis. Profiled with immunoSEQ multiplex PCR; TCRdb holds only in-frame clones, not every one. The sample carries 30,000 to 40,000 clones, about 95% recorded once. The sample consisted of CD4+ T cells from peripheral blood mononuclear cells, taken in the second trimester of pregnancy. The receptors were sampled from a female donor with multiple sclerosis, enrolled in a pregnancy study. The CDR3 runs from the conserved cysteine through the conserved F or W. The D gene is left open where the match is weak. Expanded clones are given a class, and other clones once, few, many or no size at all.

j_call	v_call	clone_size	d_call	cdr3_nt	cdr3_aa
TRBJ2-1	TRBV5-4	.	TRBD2	TGTGCCAGCAGCCGGACTAGAGTCGATGAGCAGTTCTTC	CASSRTRVDEQFF
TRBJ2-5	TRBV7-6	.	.	TGTGCCAGCAGCCTGTACCAAGAGACCCAGTACTTC	CASSLYQETQYF
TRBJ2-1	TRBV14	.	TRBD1	TGTGCCAGCAGCTCCGGGACAGGCTCCTACAATGAGCAGTTCTTC	CASSSGTGSYNEQFF
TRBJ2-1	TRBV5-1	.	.	TGCGCCAGCAGCCTATCCCTGGACAATGAGCAGTTCTTC	CASSLSLDNEQFF
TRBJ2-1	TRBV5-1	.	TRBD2	TGCGCCAGCAGCTTGTTGGCGGGGGGGACCTACAATGAGCAGTTCTTC	CASSLLAGGTYNEQFF
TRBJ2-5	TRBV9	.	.	TGTGCCAGCAGCGTAGAGGGTGGGAGGGAGACCCAGTACTTC	CASSVEGGRETQYF
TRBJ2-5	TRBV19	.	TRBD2	TGTGCCAGTAGTATTGTGGCTAGCGGGCTACAAGAGACCCAGTACTTC	CASSIVASGLQETQYF
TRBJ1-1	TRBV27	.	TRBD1	TGTGCCAGCAGTTTAGGGACAGGGACCGGAGTAGGTAGCTGGGCTGAAGCTTTCTTT	CASSLGTGTGVGSWAEAFF
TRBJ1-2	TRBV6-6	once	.	TGTGCCAGCAGTCGACAGGATGGCTACACCTTC	CASSRQDGYTF
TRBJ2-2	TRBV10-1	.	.	TGCGCCAGCAGTGTGGGGACACCGGGGAACACCGGGGAGCTGTTTTTT	CASSVGTPGNTGELFF
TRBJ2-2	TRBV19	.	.	TGTGCCAGTAGTATTTGGGGGCTTAACACCGGGGAGCTGTTTTTT	CASSIWGLNTGELFF
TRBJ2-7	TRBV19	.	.	TGTGCCAGTAGTATAGCGTCCCCAGGGGCGTACGAGCAGTACTTC	CASSIASPGAYEQYF
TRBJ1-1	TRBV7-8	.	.	TGTGCCAGCAGCTTAGCGGGCAGGGGAAGCCACTATTACACTGAAGCTTTCTTT	CASSLAGRGSHYYTEAFF
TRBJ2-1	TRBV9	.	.	TGTGCCAGCAGCGTAGGAGGTATCGGGTACAATGAGCAGTTCTTC	CASSVGGIGYNEQFF
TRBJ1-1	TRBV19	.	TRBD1	TGTGCCAGTATGGGACAGGGGGTGAGGACTGAAGCTTTCTTT	CASMGQGVRTEAFF
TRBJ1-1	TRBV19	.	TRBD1	TGTGCCAGTAGTCCCCGGACAGGGGGCTCCACTGAAGCTTTCTTT	CASSPRTGGSTEAFF
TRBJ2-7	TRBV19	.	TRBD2	TGTGCCAGTAGTCTAGGACTAGTAGACGAGCAGTACTTC	CASSLGLVDEQYF
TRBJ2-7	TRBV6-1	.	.	TGTGCCAGCAGTGAAGCCGGCTACGAGCAGTACTTC	CASSEAGYEQYF
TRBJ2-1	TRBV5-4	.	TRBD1	TGTGCCAGCAGCGTGGGACAGGGGGAGCCAAGAGGGAATGAGCAGTTCTTC	CASSVGQGEPRGNEQFF
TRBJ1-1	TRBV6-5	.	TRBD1	TGTGCCAGCAGCCGAAGGGAAACAGGGGTTGAAGCTTTCTTT	CASSRRETGVEAFF
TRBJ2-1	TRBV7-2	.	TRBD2	TGTGCCAGCAGACTAGCGGGGGGGCTTAACAATGAGCAGTTCTTC	CASRLAGGLNNEQFF
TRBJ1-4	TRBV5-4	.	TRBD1	TGTGCCAGCAGCTTTTACAGGGGTGAAAAACTGTTTTTT	CASSFYRGEKLFF
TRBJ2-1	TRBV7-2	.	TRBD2	TGTGCCAGCAGGCCATACACAGCGGGGGGCCTCGTGATGAATGAGCAGTTCTTC	CASRPYTAGGLVMNEQFF
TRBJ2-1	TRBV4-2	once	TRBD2	TGTGCCAGCAGCCAAGTTGGCGGGGGGGGACACAATGAGCAGTTCTTC	CASSQVGGGGHNEQFF
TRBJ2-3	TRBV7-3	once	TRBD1	TGTGCCAGCAGCTTAGGACAGGGAGGCACAGATACGCAGTATTTT	CASSLGQGGTDTQYF
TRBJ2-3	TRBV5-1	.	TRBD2	TGCGCCAGCAGCCCGGGACTAGCAGCAGGAACAGATACGCAGTATTTT	CASSPGLAAGTDTQYF
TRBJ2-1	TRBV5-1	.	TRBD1	TGCGCCAGCAGCCGCACCGGGACAGGGGTCCATGAGCAGTTCTTC	CASSRTGTGVHEQFF
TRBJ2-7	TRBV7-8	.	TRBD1	TGTGCCAGCAGCGCGAACAGGGGAACCTACGAGCAGTACTTC	CASSANRGTYEQYF
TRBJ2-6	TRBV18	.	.	TGTGCCAGCTCTTCCACAGTCTCTGGGGCCAACGTCCTGACTTTC	CASSSTVSGANVLTF
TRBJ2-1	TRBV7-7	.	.	TGTGCCAGCAGCCGGGGGGACAGGATAGACTACAATGAGCAGTTCTTC	CASSRGDRIDYNEQFF
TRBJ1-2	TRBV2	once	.	TGTGCCAGCAGTGCCCGACAGTTACTCTATGGCTACACCTTC	CASSARQLLYGYTF
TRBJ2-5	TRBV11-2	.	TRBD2	TGTGCCAGCAGCCTAAGCGGGAGCGGGGAGACCCAGTACTTC	CASSLSGSGETQYF
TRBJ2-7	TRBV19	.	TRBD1	TGTGCCAGTAGCAACTCCGGGACAGGTACTTACGAGCAGTACTTC	CASSNSGTGTYEQYF